These 4 T cell receptor beta chains came from one sample sequenced in a study of cytomegalovirus exposure and HLA in healthy donors. PCR primers comprised 60 Vbeta and 13 Jbeta primers. Sequencing was performed with immunoSEQ multiplex PCR; in TCRdb, only in-frame clones are kept and a portion is missing. The sample comprises about 130,000 clones, around 79% of which are singletons, and around 7% rests with the top ten. Material: PBMCs. The source of these receptors is a man between 35 and 55 years old in good health and CMV-seropositive.

The rearrangement joins TRBV30 to TRBJ1-1; D possibly corresponds to TRBD1 (6 bases). Germline V gives CDR1 GTSNPN, CDR2 SVGIG (reference sequence). The ends were cut back, 5 bases at V and 5 bases at J, with 9 bases in the middle. The CDR3 totals 11 residues. The CDR3 region is CAWEGGTEAFF. CDR3 in DNA: TGTGCCTGGGAGGGGGGGACTGAAGCTTTCTTT.

This clone was found many times. V is TRBV19 and J is TRBJ2-1; possibly TRBD2 for D (6 bases). The CDR3 runs to 15 residues. Between the trimmed V and J ends, which lost 5 bases and 9 bases, there was a span of 20 bases. Germline CDR1 LNHDA, CDR2 SQIVND (reference sequence). In DNA form, the CDR3 reads TGTGCCAGTAGTCCCATGGGCCGGGGAGGCGGTGAGCAGTTCTTC. Amino acid sequence: CASSPMGRGGGEQFF.

The chain has TRBV6-6 and TRBJ1-2; D possibly corresponds to TRBD1 (5 bases). V was pared by 7 bases and J by 1 base, with 10 bases between. Germline-derived CDR1 and CDR2 are MNHNY and SVGAGI (reference sequence). This CDR3 has 13 residues. DNA of the CDR3: TGTGCCAGCACCCTGACAGTTAACTATGGCTACACCTTC. It encodes CASTLTVNYGYTF.

The gene calls are TRBV20-1 and TRBJ2-1; 7 bases are a match to TRBD1. J was trimmed by 6 bases and V by 5 bases; bases with no gene match: 1. The CDR3 totals 11 residues. The V gene's germline CDR1 is DFQATT and CDR2 SNEGSKA (reference sequence). CDR3 protein: CSAWTGNEQFF. The DNA of the CDR3 is TGCAGTGCTTGGACAGGCAATGAGCAGTTCTTC.